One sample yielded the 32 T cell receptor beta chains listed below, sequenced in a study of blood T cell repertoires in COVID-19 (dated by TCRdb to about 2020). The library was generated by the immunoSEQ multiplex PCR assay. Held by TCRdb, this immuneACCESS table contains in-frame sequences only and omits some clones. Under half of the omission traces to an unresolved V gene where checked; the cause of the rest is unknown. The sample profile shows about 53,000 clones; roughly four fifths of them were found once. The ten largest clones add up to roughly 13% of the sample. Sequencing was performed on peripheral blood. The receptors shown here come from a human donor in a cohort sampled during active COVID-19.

CDR3 coding DNA: TGTGCCAGCTCGTCTGGATGGGGTAGCCAGGGCTACAATGAGCAGTTCTTC. It is translated as CASSSGWGSQGYNEQFF. V usage is TRBV18 and J usage is TRBJ2-1; tentatively, D is TRBD1 (5 bases). V was clipped by 6 bases and J by 3 bases, with 21 bases between them. The CDR3 consists of 17 residues. Germline loops: CDR1 KGHSH, CDR2 LQKENI.

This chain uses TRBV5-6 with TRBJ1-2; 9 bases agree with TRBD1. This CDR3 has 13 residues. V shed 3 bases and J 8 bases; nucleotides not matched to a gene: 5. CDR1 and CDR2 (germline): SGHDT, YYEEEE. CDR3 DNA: TGTGCCAGCAGCTCGGGACAGGGATACGGCTACACCTTC. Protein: CASSSGQGYGYTF.

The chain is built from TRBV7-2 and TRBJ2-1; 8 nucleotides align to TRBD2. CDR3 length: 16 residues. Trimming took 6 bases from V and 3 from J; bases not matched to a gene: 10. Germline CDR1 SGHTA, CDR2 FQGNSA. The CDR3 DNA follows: TGTGCCAGCAGGCGAGGTGGCGGGGGGCTCTACAATGAGCAGTTCTTC. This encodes CASRRGGGGLYNEQFF.

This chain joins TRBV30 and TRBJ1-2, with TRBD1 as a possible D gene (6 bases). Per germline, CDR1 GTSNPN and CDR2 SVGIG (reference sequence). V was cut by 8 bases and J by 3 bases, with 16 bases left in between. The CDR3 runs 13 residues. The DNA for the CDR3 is TGTGCCAGCCGCAGGGGTCAGTACTATGGCTACACCTTC. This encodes CASRRGQYYGYTF.

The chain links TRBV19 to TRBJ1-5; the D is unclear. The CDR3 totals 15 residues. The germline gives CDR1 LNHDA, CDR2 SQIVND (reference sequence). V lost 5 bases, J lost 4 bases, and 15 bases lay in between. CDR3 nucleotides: TGTGCCAGTAGTCGGGGATCCCTGGGGAATCAGCCCCAGCATTTT. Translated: CASSRGSLGNQPQHF. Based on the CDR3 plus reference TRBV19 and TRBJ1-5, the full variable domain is DGGITQSPKYLFRKEGQNVTLSCEQNLNHDAMYWYRQDPGQGLRLIYYSQIVNDFQKGDIAEGYSVSREKKESFPLTVTSAQKNPTAFYLCASSRGSLGNQPQHFGDGTRLSIL.

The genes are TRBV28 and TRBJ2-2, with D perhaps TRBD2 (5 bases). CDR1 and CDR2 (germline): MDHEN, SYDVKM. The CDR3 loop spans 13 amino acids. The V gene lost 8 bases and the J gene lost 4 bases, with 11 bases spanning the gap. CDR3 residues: CASDYAGTGELFF. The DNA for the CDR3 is TGTGCCAGCGACTACGCGGGCACCGGGGAGCTGTTTTTT.

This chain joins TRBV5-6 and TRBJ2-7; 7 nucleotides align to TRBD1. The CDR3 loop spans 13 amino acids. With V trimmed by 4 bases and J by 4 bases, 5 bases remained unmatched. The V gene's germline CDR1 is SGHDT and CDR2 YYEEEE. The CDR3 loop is CASSTSGGYEQYF. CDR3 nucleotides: TGTGCCAGCAGCACCTCAGGGGGTTACGAGCAGTACTTC.

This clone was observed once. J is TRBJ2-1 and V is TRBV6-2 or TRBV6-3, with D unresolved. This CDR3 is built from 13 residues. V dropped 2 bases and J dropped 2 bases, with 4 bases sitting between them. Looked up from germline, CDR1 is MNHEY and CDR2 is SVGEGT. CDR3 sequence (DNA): TGTGCCAGCAGTTACCCGGCCTACAATGAGCAGTTCTTC. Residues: CASSYPAYNEQFF.

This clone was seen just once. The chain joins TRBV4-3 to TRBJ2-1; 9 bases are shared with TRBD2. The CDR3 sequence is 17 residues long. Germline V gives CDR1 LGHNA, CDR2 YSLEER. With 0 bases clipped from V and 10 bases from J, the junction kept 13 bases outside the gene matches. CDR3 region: CASSQDSASGEGMEQFF. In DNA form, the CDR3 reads TGCGCCAGCAGCCAAGATTCGGCTAGCGGGGAGGGTATGGAGCAGTTCTTC.

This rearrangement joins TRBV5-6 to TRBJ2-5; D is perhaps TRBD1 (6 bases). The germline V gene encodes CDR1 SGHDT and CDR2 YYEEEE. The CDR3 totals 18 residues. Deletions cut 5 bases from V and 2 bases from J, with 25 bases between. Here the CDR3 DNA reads TGTGCCAGCAGGCGCCGGGACAAGGGCCGAGTAGTACAAGAGACCCAGTACTTC. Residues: CASRRRDKGRVVQETQYF.

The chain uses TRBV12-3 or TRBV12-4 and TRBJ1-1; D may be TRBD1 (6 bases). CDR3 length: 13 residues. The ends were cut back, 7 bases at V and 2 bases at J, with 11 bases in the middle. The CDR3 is CASKGGTNTEAFF. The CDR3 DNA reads TGTGCCAGCAAGGGAGGGACAAACACTGAAGCTTTCTTT.

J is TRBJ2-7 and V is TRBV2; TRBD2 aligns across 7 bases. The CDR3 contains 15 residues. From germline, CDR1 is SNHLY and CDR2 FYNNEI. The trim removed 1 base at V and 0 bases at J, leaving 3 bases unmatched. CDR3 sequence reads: CASSEEAGSSYEQYF. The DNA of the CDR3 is TGTGCCAGCAGTGAAGAAGCGGGGAGCTCCTACGAGCAGTACTTC.

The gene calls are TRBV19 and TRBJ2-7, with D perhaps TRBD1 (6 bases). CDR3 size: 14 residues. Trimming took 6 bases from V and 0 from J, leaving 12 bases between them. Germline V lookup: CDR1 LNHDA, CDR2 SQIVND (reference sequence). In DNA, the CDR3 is TGTGCCAGTAGAAAAACAGGGAGCTCCTACGAGCAGTACTTC. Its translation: CASRKTGSSYEQYF.

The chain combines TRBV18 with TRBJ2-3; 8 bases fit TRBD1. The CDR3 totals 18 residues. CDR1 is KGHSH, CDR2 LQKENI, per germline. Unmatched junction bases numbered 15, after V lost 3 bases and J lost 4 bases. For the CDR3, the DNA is TGTGCCAGCTCACCCAACGTTGATGACAGGGGAGAGGCAGATACGCAGTATTTT. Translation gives CASSPNVDDRGEADTQYF. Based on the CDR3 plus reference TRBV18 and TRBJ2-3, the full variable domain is NAGVMQNPRHLVRRRGQEARLRCSPMKGHSHVYWYRQLPEEGLKFMVYLQKENIIDESGMPKERFSAEFPKEGPSILRIQQVVRGDSAAYFCASSPNVDDRGEADTQYFGPGTRLTVL.

CDR3 protein: CASSLARTEGEQFF. The CDR3 DNA reads TGTGCCAGCAGCTTAGCGCGAACGGAGGGTGAGCAGTTCTTC. The chain couples TRBV7-2 to TRBJ2-1; D perhaps matches TRBD2 (6 bases). The CDR3 runs 14 residues. The V end was cut by 0 bases, the J end by 9 bases, with 12 bases between. Germline V gene sequence: CDR1 SGHTA, CDR2 FQGNSA.

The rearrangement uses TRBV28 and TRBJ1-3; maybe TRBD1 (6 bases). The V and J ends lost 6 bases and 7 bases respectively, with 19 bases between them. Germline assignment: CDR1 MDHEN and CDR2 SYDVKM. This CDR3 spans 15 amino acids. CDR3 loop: CASRKQGGGRNTIYF. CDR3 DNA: TGTGCCAGCAGAAAACAGGGTGGTGGCAGGAACACCATATATTTT.

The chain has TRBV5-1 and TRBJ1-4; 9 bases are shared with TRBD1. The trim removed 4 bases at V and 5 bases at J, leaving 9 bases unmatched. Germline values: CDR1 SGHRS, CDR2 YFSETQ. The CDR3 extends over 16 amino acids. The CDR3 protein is CASSLWGTGGNEKLFF. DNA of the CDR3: TGCGCCAGCAGCCTCTGGGGAACAGGGGGCAATGAAAAACTGTTTTTT.

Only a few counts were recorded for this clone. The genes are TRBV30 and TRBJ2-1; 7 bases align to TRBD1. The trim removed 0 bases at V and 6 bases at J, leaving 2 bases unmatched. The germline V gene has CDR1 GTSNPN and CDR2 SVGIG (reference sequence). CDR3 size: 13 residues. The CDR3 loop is CAWSVGTANEQFF. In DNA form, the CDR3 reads TGTGCCTGGAGTGTAGGGACAGCCAATGAGCAGTTCTTC.

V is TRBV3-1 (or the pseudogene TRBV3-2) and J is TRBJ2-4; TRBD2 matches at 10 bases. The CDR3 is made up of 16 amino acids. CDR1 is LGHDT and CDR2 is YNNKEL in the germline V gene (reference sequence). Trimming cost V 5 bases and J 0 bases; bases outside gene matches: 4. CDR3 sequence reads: CASSTGLAVAKNIQYF. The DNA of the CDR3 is TGTGCCAGCAGCACAGGACTAGCGGTAGCCAAAAACATTCAGTACTTC.

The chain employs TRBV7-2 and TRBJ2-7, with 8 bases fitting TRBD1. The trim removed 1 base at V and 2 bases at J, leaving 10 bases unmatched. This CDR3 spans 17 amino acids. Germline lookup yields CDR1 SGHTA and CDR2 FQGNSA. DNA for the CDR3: TGTGCCAGCAGCTTAGGTGCCGACAGGGGCTTTCCCTACGAGCAGTACTTC. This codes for CASSLGADRGFPYEQYF.

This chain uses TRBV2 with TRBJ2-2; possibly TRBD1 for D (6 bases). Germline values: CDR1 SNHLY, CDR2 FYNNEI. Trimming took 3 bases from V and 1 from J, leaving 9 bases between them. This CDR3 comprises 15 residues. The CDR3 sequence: CASSDRGWNTGELFF. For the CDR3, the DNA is TGTGCCAGCAGTGACAGGGGATGGAACACCGGGGAGCTGTTTTTT.

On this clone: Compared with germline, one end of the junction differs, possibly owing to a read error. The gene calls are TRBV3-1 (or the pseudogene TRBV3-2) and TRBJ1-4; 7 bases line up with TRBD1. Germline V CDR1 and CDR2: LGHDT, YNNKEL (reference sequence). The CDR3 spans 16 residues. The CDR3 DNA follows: TGTGCCAGCACCCAATTTACAAACAGGGGTCATGAAAAACTGTTTTTT. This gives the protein CASTQFTNRGHEKLFF.

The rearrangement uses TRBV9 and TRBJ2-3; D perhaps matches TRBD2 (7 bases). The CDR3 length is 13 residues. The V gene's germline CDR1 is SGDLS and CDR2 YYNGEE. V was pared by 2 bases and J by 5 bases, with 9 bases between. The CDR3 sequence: CASSVGGQDTQYF. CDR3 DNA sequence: TGTGCCAGCAGCGTCGGGGGGCAAGATACGCAGTATTTT.

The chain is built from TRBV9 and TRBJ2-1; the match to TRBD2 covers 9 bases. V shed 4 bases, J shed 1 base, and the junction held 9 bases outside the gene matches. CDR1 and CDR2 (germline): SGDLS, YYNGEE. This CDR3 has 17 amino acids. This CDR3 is CASSSNAGGLSYNEQFF. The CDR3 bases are TGTGCCAGCAGCTCAAACGCGGGGGGGCTTTCCTACAATGAGCAGTTCTTC.

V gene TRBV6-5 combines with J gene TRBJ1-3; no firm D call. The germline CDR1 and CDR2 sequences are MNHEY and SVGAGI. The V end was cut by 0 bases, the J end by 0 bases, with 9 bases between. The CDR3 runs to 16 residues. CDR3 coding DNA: TGTGCCAGCAGTTACTCGGGCCTTACCTCTGGAAACACCATATATTTT. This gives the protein CASSYSGLTSGNTIYF.

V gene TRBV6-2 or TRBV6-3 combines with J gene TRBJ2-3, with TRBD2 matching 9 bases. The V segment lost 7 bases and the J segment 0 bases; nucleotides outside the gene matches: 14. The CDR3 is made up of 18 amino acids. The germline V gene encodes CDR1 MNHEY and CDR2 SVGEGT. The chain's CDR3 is CASNPGLANPSSTDTQYF. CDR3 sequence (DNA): TGTGCCAGCAACCCGGGACTAGCCAACCCTTCTAGCACAGATACGCAGTATTTT.

This CDR3 is CASSGTGVSYEQYF. As DNA, the CDR3 is TGTGCCAGCAGCGGGACAGGGGTTTCGTACGAGCAGTACTTC. This rearrangement joins TRBV9 to TRBJ2-7; 9 bases agree with TRBD1. V trimming: 3 bases; J trimming: 4 bases; junction bases outside the gene matches: 5. The germline V gene has CDR1 SGDLS and CDR2 YYNGEE. CDR3 length: 14 amino acids.

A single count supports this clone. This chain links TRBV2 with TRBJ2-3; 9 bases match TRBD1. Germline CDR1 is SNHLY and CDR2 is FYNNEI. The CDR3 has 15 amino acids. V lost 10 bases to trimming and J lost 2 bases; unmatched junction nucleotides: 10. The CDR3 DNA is TGTGCCAACCCATCAGGGACAGGGACCACAGATACGCAGTATTTT. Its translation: CANPSGTGTTDTQYF.

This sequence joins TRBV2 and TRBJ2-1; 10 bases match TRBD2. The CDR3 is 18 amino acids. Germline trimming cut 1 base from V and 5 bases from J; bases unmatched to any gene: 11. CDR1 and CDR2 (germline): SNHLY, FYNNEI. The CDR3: CASSEDQGLAGVDNEQFF. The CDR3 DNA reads TGTGCCAGCAGTGAAGATCAGGGCCTAGCGGGAGTGGACAATGAGCAGTTCTTC.

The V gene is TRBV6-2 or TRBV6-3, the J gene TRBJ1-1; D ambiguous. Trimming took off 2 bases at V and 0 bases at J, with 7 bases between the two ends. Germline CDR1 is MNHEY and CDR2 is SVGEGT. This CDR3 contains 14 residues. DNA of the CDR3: TGTGCCAGCAGTTACGACAACATGAACACTGAAGCTTTCTTT. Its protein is CASSYDNMNTEAFF.

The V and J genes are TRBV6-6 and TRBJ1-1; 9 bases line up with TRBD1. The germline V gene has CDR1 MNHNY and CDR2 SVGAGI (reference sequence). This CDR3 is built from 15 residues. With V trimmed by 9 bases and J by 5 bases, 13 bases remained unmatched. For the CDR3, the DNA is TGTGCCAGTAGTCCGGGACAGGGCGGGTGGACTGAAGCTTTCTTT. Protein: CASSPGQGGWTEAFF.

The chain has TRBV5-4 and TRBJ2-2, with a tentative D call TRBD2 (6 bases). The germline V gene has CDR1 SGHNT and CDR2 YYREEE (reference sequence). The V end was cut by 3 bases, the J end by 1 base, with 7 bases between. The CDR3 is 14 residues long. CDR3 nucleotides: TGTGCCAGCAGCTGGCGGGGGAACACCGGGGAGCTGTTTTTT. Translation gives CASSWRGNTGELFF.